These 26 T cell receptor beta chains were all obtained from the same sample, sequenced in a study of T cell clonotyping in hematopoietic cell transplantation (dated by TCRdb to about 2021). Receptors were amplified or captured by the immunoSEQ multiplex PCR assay. TCRdb limited this immuneACCESS table to in-frame rearrangements with V and J called. A share of clones is missing; checked studies link under half to unresolved V genes, and the rest is unexplained. For this sample there are 15,000 or so clones; under 90% appear just once. Together, the top ten hold 2.7% of the sample. The sample comprised peripheral blood mononuclear cells. These receptors all come from a man aged 45-65 years in good health. Some clones in this sample may be carry-over from other donors' samples.

This clone was observed once. The rearrangement links TRBV5-8 to TRBJ1-5, with no clear D. Germline V CDR1 and CDR2: SGHTS, YDEGEE. V lost 0 bases and J lost 6, with 4 bases in between. CDR3 length equals 12 residues. DNA for the CDR3: TGTGCCAGCAGCTTGGTGGCTCAGCCCCAGCATTTT. This gives the protein CASSLVAQPQHF.

The rearrangement links TRBV7-8 to TRBJ2-1; 12 bases are a match to TRBD2. V lost 5 bases, J lost 2 bases, and 10 bases stayed unmatched. The CDR3 has 18 residues. The germline gives CDR1 SGHVS, CDR2 FQNEAQ. CDR3 bases: TGTGCCAGCAGCGGGAGGTCGGGACTAGCGGGTCCCTACAATGAGCAGTTCTTC. It codes for CASSGRSGLAGPYNEQFF.

This CDR3 is CASRKGGSRSPLHF. As DNA, the CDR3 is TGTGCCAGCAGAAAGGGGGGGTCCCGATCACCCCTCCACTTT. The rearrangement uses TRBV6-5 and TRBJ1-6, with D perhaps TRBD1 (6 bases). The V end was cut by 6 bases, the J end by 10 bases, with 16 bases between. Per germline, CDR1 MNHEY and CDR2 SVGAGI. This CDR3 contains 14 residues.

The V and J genes are TRBV7-8 and TRBJ2-1; possible D gene TRBD2, 6 bases. The V gene lost 4 bases and the J gene lost 9 bases, with 10 bases spanning the gap. There are 12 residues in the CDR3. CDR1 is SGHVS and CDR2 is FQNEAQ in the germline V gene. This CDR3 is CASSWRVGEQFF. The DNA of the CDR3 is TGTGCCAGCAGCTGGAGGGTTGGTGAGCAGTTCTTC.

This chain joins TRBV7-6 and TRBJ1-5; tentatively, D is TRBD1 (5 bases). The CDR3 has 15 residues. Trimming shortened V by 2 bases and J by 8 bases, and 16 bases separated the two germline ends. Germline CDR1 is SGHVS and CDR2 is FNYEAQ. In DNA, the CDR3 is TGTGCCAGCAGCTTAACCACGGGGGGGAGCGAGCCCCAGCATTTT. Protein product: CASSLTTGGSEPQHF.

The chain uses TRBV28 and TRBJ1-3, with D unresolved. This CDR3 is 10 amino acids long. The V end was cut by 6 bases, the J end by 4 bases, with 1 base between. Germline V gives CDR1 MDHEN, CDR2 SYDVKM. CDR3 nucleotides: TGTGCCAGCAGAGGAAACACCATATATTTT. It is translated as CASRGNTIYF.

V is TRBV5-4 and J is TRBJ1-1; D perhaps matches TRBD1 (5 bases). The V end was cut by 3 bases, the J end by 1 base, with 7 bases between. Germline V gene data show CDR1 as SGHNT and CDR2 as YYREEE (reference sequence). CDR3 length equals 13 residues. CDR3 bases: TGTGCCAGCAGCTGGGGCCAGAACACTGAAGCTTTCTTT. Protein product: CASSWGQNTEAFF.

V gene TRBV28 combines with J gene TRBJ2-3; D ambiguous. Trimming took 10 bases from V and 6 from J, leaving 14 bases between them. From germline, CDR1 is MDHEN and CDR2 SYDVKM. This CDR3 is built from 12 residues. The CDR3 loop reads CATGRPWDTQYF. DNA of the CDR3: TGTGCCACCGGACGACCGTGGGATACGCAGTATTTT.

The chain couples TRBV6-6 to TRBJ1-5, with 10 bases matching TRBD1. CDR1 and CDR2 (germline): MNHNY, SVGAGI (reference sequence). The V segment lost 2 bases and the J segment 7 bases; nucleotides outside the gene matches: 5. This CDR3 spans 15 amino acids. The CDR3 reads CASSYGTGAGQPQHF. CDR3 coding DNA: TGTGCCAGCAGTTACGGGACAGGGGCCGGGCAGCCCCAGCATTTT.

The chain recombines TRBV29-1 with TRBJ1-1; D gene ambiguous. V lost 1 base to trimming and J lost 2 bases, with 8 bases between them. CDR1 and CDR2 (germline): SQVTM, ANQGSEA. The CDR3 contains 13 residues. CDR3 DNA: TGCAGCGTTGAAGTCTCCTATAACACTGAAGCTTTCTTT. Its protein is CSVEVSYNTEAFF.

This clone appeared a single time. The chain employs TRBV6-1 and TRBJ1-5, with 8 bases aligning to TRBD1. CDR1 and CDR2 (germline): MNHNS, SASEGT. Trimming removed 2 bases from V and 4 bases from J; junction bases left unmatched: 4. This CDR3 is built from 15 residues. The CDR3 here is CASSERTGWNQPQHF. CDR3 DNA sequence: TGTGCCAGCAGTGAACGGACAGGGTGGAATCAGCCCCAGCATTTT.

This clone has only one observation. The chain has TRBV28 and TRBJ2-5; D gene ambiguous. Trimming stripped 6 bases from V and 5 bases from J, with 13 bases between. Germline CDR1 reads MDHEN; CDR2 reads SYDVKM. The CDR3 is 13 residues long. The CDR3 reads CASRSVTWETQYF. Here the CDR3 DNA reads TGTGCCAGCAGATCGGTCACCTGGGAGACCCAGTACTTC.

The chain recombines TRBV4-1 with TRBJ2-1; TRBD2 aligns across 11 bases. The CDR3 loop spans 17 amino acids. Looked up from germline, CDR1 is MGHRA and CDR2 is YSYEKL. With V trimmed by 4 bases and J by 3 bases, 8 bases remained unmatched. CDR3 protein: CASSPSKTSGGYNEQFF. Here the CDR3 DNA reads TGCGCCAGCAGCCCAAGTAAAACTAGCGGGGGCTACAATGAGCAGTTCTTC.

This clone was seen only once. This chain joins TRBV28 and TRBJ2-3; 8 bases match TRBD1. The trim removed 4 bases at V and 2 bases at J, leaving 8 bases unmatched. This CDR3 is built from 16 residues. The germline CDR1 and CDR2 sequences are MDHEN and SYDVKM. The CDR3 is CASSSLQGVDTDTQYF. In nucleotides, the CDR3 is TGTGCCAGCAGTTCCCTACAGGGGGTTGACACAGATACGCAGTATTTT.

This chain connects TRBV5-6 to TRBJ1-4; TRBD1 might be the D (5 bases). This CDR3 region has 14 residues. V lost 4 bases to trimming and J lost 5 bases, with 12 bases between them. Germline CDR1 reads SGHDT; CDR2 reads YYEEEE. The CDR3 DNA follows: TGTGCCAGCAGCGGGACGGCAGTGAATGAAAAACTGTTTTTT. Translating gives CASSGTAVNEKLFF.

In its sample, this clone was seen a few times. The chain recombines TRBV7-2 with TRBJ2-2, with TRBD1 matching 9 bases. This CDR3 comprises 19 residues. Trimming took 1 base from V and 4 from J; bases not matched to a gene: 13. CDR1 and CDR2 (germline): SGHTA, FQGNSA. The CDR3 bases are TGTGCCAGCAGCTTAGGACACCGACAGGGGGTCAAAGCCACCGGGGAGCTGTTTTTT. It yields the protein CASSLGHRQGVKATGELFF.

This chain joins TRBV5-1 and TRBJ2-6; perhaps TRBD1 as D (6 bases). V lost 0 bases and J lost 3, with 10 bases in between. Germline V gene sequence: CDR1 SGHRS, CDR2 YFSETQ. The CDR3 is 16 amino acids. This CDR3 reads CASSLGTGNGANVLTF. CDR3 nucleotides: TGCGCCAGCAGCTTGGGAACAGGGAATGGGGCCAACGTCCTGACTTTC.

This chain joins TRBV6-1 and TRBJ1-1; D not resolved. In germline, CDR1 is MNHNS, CDR2 SASEGT. The CDR3 has 13 amino acids. Trimming pared 1 base from V and 3 bases from J, leaving 6 bases between. In DNA form, the CDR3 reads TGTGCCAGCAGTGAAGGGACCGACACTGAAGCTTTCTTT. It is translated as CASSEGTDTEAFF.

The chain joins TRBV7-9 to TRBJ2-7; a weak D match, TRBD1 (5 bases). V was trimmed by 4 bases and J by 7 bases, leaving 14 bases between them. The CDR3 covers 13 residues. Germline loops: CDR1 SEHNR, CDR2 FQNEAQ (reference sequence). This chain's CDR3 is CASSSRNRIEQYF. In DNA, the CDR3 is TGTGCCAGCAGCTCACGGAACAGGATAGAGCAGTACTTC.

V usage is TRBV5-4 and J usage is TRBJ1-6, with a weak D call TRBD1 (5 bases). CDR1 and CDR2 from the germline V gene are SGHNT and YYREEE (reference sequence). The CDR3 loop spans 17 amino acids. Trimming shortened V by 0 bases and J by 5 bases, and 15 bases separated the two germline ends. Here the CDR3 reads CASSLVAAGRDNSPLHF. In DNA form, the CDR3 reads TGTGCCAGCAGCTTGGTGGCGGCGGGACGGGATAATTCACCCCTCCACTTT.

The genes are TRBV5-1 and TRBJ1-2; 8 bases fit TRBD1. The trim removed 4 bases at V and 5 bases at J, leaving 10 bases unmatched. The CDR3 runs 15 residues. Per germline, CDR1 SGHRS and CDR2 YFSETQ. The CDR3 here is CASSPGGQDHYGYTF. The CDR3 DNA is TGCGCCAGCAGCCCGGGGGGACAGGACCATTATGGCTACACCTTC.

The rearrangement uses TRBV2 and TRBJ2-1; 10 bases match TRBD2. CDR1 is SNHLY, CDR2 FYNNEI, per germline. The CDR3 runs to 15 residues. V lost 7 bases, J lost 3 bases, and 6 bases stayed unmatched. CDR3 in amino acids: CASTRSSGGYNEQFF. In nucleotides, the CDR3 is TGTGCCAGCACCCGGTCTAGCGGGGGCTACAATGAGCAGTTCTTC.

This clone came up once. The chain links TRBV5-1 to TRBJ1-6; the D gene is possibly TRBD1 (6 bases). There are 13 residues in the CDR3. Looked up from germline, CDR1 is SGHRS and CDR2 is YFSETQ. The ends were cut back, 4 bases at V and 9 bases at J, with 11 bases in the middle. CDR3 DNA sequence: TGCGCCAGCAGCCTAAGGGGGAGTTCACCCCTCCACTTT. Translation gives CASSLRGSSPLHF.

The V gene is TRBV25-1, the J gene TRBJ2-7, with a tentative D call TRBD2 (6 bases). CDR3 size: 12 residues. Between the trimmed V and J ends, which lost 9 bases and 7 bases, there was a span of 16 bases. Germline V gene sequence: CDR1 MGHDK, CDR2 SYGVNS. The chain's CDR3 is CASMAWGEEQYF. CDR3 nucleotide sequence: TGTGCCAGTATGGCCTGGGGGGAAGAGCAGTACTTC.

V gene TRBV6-5 combines with J gene TRBJ1-4, with D uncertain. The CDR3 consists of 11 residues. V was pared by 2 bases and J by 7 bases, with 2 bases between. CDR1 is MNHEY, CDR2 SVGAGI, per germline. This CDR3 is CASSYGEKLFF. CDR3 in DNA: TGTGCCAGCAGTTACGGTGAAAAACTGTTTTTT.

V is TRBV4-3 and J is TRBJ1-2; D is uncertain. This CDR3 is 14 amino acids long. Germline V gene lookup returns CDR1 LGHNA and CDR2 YSLEER. V was trimmed by 1 base and J by 4 bases, leaving 10 bases between them. CDR3 in amino acids: CASSQVPPGYGYTF. CDR3 DNA sequence: TGCGCCAGCAGCCAAGTTCCTCCAGGCTATGGCTACACCTTC.